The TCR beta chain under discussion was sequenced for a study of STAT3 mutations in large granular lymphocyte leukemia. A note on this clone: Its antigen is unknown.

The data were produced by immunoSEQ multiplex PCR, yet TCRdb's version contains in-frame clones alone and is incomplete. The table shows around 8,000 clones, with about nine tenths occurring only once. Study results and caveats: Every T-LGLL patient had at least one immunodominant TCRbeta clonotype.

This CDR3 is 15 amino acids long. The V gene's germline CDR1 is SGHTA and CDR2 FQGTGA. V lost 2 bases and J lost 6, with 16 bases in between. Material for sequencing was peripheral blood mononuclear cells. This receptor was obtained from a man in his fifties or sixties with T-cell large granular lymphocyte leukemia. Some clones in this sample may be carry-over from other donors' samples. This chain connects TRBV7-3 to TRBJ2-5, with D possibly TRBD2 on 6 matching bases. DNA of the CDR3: TGTGCCAGCAGCTTACTTGGCGGGATGGGGAAGACCCAGTACTTC. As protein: CASSLLGGMGKTQYF.